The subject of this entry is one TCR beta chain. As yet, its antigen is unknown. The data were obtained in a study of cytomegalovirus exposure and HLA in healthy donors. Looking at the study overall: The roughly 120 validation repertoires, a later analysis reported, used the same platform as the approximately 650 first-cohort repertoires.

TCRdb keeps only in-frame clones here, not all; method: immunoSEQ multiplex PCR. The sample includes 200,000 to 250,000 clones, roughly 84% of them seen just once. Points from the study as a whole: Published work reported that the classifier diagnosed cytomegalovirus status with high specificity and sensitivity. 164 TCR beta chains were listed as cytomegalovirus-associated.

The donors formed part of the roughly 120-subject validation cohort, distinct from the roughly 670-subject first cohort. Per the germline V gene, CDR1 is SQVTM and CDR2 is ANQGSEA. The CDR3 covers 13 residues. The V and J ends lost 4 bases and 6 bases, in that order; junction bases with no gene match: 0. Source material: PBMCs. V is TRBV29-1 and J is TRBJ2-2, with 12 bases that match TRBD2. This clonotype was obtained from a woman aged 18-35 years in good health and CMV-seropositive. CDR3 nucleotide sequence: TGCAGCGTTGGACTAGCGGGAGCCGGGGAGCTGTTTTTT. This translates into CSVGLAGAGELFF.